One and the same sample provided the 7 T cell receptor beta chains below, sequenced in a study of T-cell memory formation after mild COVID-19. TCRdb re-analysed the 5' RACE reads in MiXCR, keeping a single row per CDR3 protein. The sample includes about 620,000 distinct CDR3 sequences, approximately 18% of them seen just once. Sequencing input: PBMCs or a T cell subset sorted from them (not recorded which). These receptors were collected from an adult woman who had mild COVID-19 (a few samples of this study predate the infection). Cell type and time point are not known.

This clonotype was counted between two and nine times. This chain links TRBV30 with TRBJ1-3; the D is unclear. The CDR3 length is 14 residues. Trimming took off 4 bases at V and 0 bases at J, with 10 bases between the two ends. The germline V gene encodes CDR1 GTSNPN and CDR2 SVGIG (reference sequence). The CDR3 DNA follows: TGTGCCTGGAAAAGCAACCGCTCTGGAAACACCATATATTTT. It is translated as CAWKSNRSGNTIYF.

In its sample, this clonotype was seen a few times. CDR3 bases: TGCGCCAGCAGCTTGGATGGGACCCAGCCCCAGCATTTT. This gives the protein CASSLDGTQPQHF. This chain links TRBV5-1 with TRBJ1-5, with D maybe TRBD1 (5 bases). The germline V gene encodes CDR1 SGHRS and CDR2 YFSETQ. The CDR3 totals 13 residues. V gave up 0 bases and J gave up 7 bases, with 8 bases separating them.

The chain joins TRBV18 to TRBJ2-1; 9 positions match TRBD2. The CDR3 covers 17 residues. Germline V CDR1 and CDR2: KGHSH, LQKENI. Trimming at V came to 3 bases and at J to 6 bases, leaving 12 bases not matched to a gene. The CDR3 DNA is TGTGCCAGCTCACCCAGAGGACTAGCGTCGGGGCCCAATGAGCAGTTCTTC. This codes for CASSPRGLASGPNEQFF. Full variable domain (rest looked up from reference TRBV18 and TRBJ2-1): NAGVMQNPRHLVRRRGQEARLRCSPMKGHSHVYWYRQLPEEGLKFMVYLQKENIIDESGMPKERFSAEFPKEGPSILRIQQVVRGDSAAYFCASSPRGLASGPNEQFFGPGTRLTVL.

This clonotype was seen just once. This could be a read error, since a much larger clone is one nucleotide away. This chain uses TRBV24-1 with TRBJ1-2; TRBD1 might be the D (5 bases). This CDR3 comprises 13 residues. Per germline, CDR1 KGHDR and CDR2 SFDVKD. CDR3 bases: TGTGCCACCAGTGAAACAGGTTCCTATTGCTACACCTTC. Amino acids: CATSETGSYCYTF.

This clonotype was counted a few times. The chain links TRBV7-2 to TRBJ2-1, with a possible D match to TRBD2 (5 bases). CDR3 size: 15 residues. Germline CDR1 and CDR2: SGHTA and FQGNSA. V was cut by 2 bases and J by 1 base, with 9 bases left in between. The CDR3: CASSLIANSYNEQFF. The CDR3 DNA sequence: TGTGCCAGCAGCTTAATAGCGAATTCCTACAATGAGCAGTTCTTC.

V usage is TRBV20-1 and J usage is TRBJ1-2; TRBD1 agrees at 7 bases. The CDR3 is 12 residues long. The ends lost 8 bases at V and 8 bases at J; junction bases unmatched: 11. CDR1 is DFQATT and CDR2 is SNEGSKA in the germline V gene (reference sequence). CDR3: CSTVTGLRGYTF. For the CDR3, the DNA is TGCAGTACAGTGACAGGGTTGAGGGGCTACACCTTC.

The chain couples TRBV5-4 to TRBJ2-1; 8 bases fit TRBD2. V was pared by 1 base and J by 5 bases, with 5 bases of the junction left unmatched. Germline V gene lookup returns CDR1 SGHNT and CDR2 YYREEE (reference sequence). The CDR3 spans 15 residues. This chain's CDR3 is CASSLQAGANNEQFF. The CDR3 DNA sequence: TGTGCCAGCAGCTTGCAAGCGGGAGCGAACAATGAGCAGTTCTTC.